This TCR beta chain was observed in a study of beta chain features in type 1 diabetes (dated by TCRdb to 2016 to 2019). Broadly, across the study: Mean age, gender distribution, total cell number and subset yield were not different between patients and healthy donors. A total of 107,917,701 sorted cells were examined across all samples, and the number of cells per subset was strongly correlated with RNA yield. In the study, TCRB repertoires of sorted circulating CD4+ T cell subsets from recently diagnosed type 1 diabetes patients were compared with those of matched healthy donors. Regulatory and stem cell-like memory subsets were obtained from only 8 patients and about 8 healthy donors, while naive and central memory subsets were obtained from all 28 donors. Results the study describes overall, beyond this receptor: Naive, central memory and regulatory TCRB repertoires appeared to be more similar among patients than among healthy donors. PCR may preferentially amplify shorter templates, but because patient and control samples were amplified and corrected together, any resulting skew would affect both groups equally. Only small numbers of individuals were included in the HLA sub-analyses, which left unresolved whether HLA type had any influence on TCRB rearrangement. In all four CD4+ subsets, TCRB CDR3 length was moderately but significantly shorter in type 1 diabetes patients. At VDJ recombination sites, patients with type 1 diabetes made fewer insertions and deleted more nucleotides, a pattern implying thymic rearrangement abnormalities. Sequencing cDNA rather than genomic DNA could over-represent highly expressing activated cells, although activation and CD3 levels did not differ between groups.

This clone has more than one count but fewer than ten. Its antigen is still unknown. No base qualities exist here, and no much larger clone lies one base off it. Other nucleotide sequences in the sample specify the same CDR3. All of the isolated RNA was reverse transcribed with the High Capacity cDNA Reverse Transcription Kit, so expressed TCRB transcripts were sequenced. Deep immunoSEQ sequencing was applied to naive, central memory and regulatory T cell samples, giving an average of about 3.7 million total reads per sample. Sorted cells were lysed in RLT buffer, and RNA was extracted using DNase-treated RNeasy Micro or Mini kits according to cell number. Each cell subset was processed on its own to prevent cross-contamination, while patient and healthy donor samples were processed together. The immunoSEQ multiplex PCR was used to amplify TCRB sequences from cDNA, yielding 87-bp fragments that span the CDR3 region. The amplicons were sequenced using the Illumina HiSeq platform. The source study handled its data this way. PCR bias was corrected computationally using synthetic template baselines, and reads within Hamming distance 2 were collapsed, with unmergeable singletons discarded. Reads were aligned against IMGT to assign V, D and J genes, CDR3 length and insertions or deletions at six rearrangement sites. Clonotype counts were normalized to sorted cell number within each subset before computing true diversity and Gini coefficients with the tcR R package. The overlap coefficient, calculated on TCRB nucleotide sequences, was used to measure repertoire sharing. This immuneACCESS table, as held by TCRdb, lists in-frame sequences with V and J called but not all clones. Of the missing ones, under half trace to an unresolved V gene in checked studies; the others have no known cause. V, J and clone size reflect that table, while D and trimming were determined from the DNA. The sample has nearly 350,000 clones on record, roughly a tenth of them singletons. Of the sample, over 0.95% is held by the ten largest clones.

From the cysteine up to the phenylalanine, the CDR3 has a length of 12 residues. The sequence is cut down to CDR3 DNA, 36 bases in frame from base 1. CDR1 KGHSH and CDR2 LQKENI were looked up in the germline V gene. The junction shows trimming of 1 base on V and 1 base on J, plus 1 base between the germline ends. From each donor, a single peripheral blood sample of around 0.12 L on average was drawn into heparinised tubes. Naive, central memory, regulatory and stem cell-like memory CD4+ T cells were sorted on a BD FACSAria II using a panel including CD45RO, CCR7, CD25, CD127, CD95 and CD27. All sorted populations exceeded 95% purity. PBMCs were separated immediately by Lymphoprep density gradient centrifugation and were stained directly, without being cultured. So that batch effects would be minimized, each experiment stained and sorted samples in pairs, pairing one healthy donor with one patient.

The receptor's source is a man younger than 40 with type 1 diabetes. The rearranged segments are TRBV18 and TRBJ1-1; the D gene identity is not certain. Sequenced sample: central memory CD4+ T cells from blood. The DNA sequence is given as TGTGCCAGCTCACCACAGAACACTGAAGCTTTCTTT. Its product reads: CASSPQNTEAFF.